Below, 28 T cell receptor beta chains from the same sample are listed, as sequenced in a study of low-dose radiotherapy and immunotherapy resistance in tumors. Both TCRalpha and TCRbeta chains were reverse transcribed with V-gene-specific primers. A 20-cycle PCR with a constant-region primer and V-primer adapter amplified TCRs. TCRdb re-derived calls from the reads in MiXCR, one entry per CDR3 protein. The table lists nearly 60,000 distinct CDR3 sequences, about a quarter of them singletons. Time point: after trial treatment. As to treatment: LDRT plus nivolumab, ipilimumab, low-dose cyclophosphamide and aspirin (RACIN trial). Sample: PBMCs, taken after low-dose radiotherapy plus immunotherapy. All receptors come from a male donor with prostate cancer.

This clonotype was seen many times. CDR3 nucleotides: TGTGCCAGCAGGCCCGGGACAGGGAATCGCAATGAGCAGTTCTTC. It specifies CASRPGTGNRNEQFF. The gene calls are TRBV6-2 or TRBV6-3 and TRBJ2-1, with TRBD1 identical over 9 bases. The trim removed 6 bases at V and 6 bases at J, leaving 9 bases unmatched. Per germline, CDR1 MNHEY and CDR2 SVGEGT. The CDR3 is 15 residues long.

This chain joins TRBV14 and TRBJ2-2, with D possibly matching TRBD2 (6 bases). In germline, CDR1 is SGHDN, CDR2 FVKESK. V lost 4 bases and J 4 bases, leaving 10 bases between the germline ends. This CDR3 has 14 residues. This chain's CDR3 is CASSRDLRTGELFF. CDR3 nucleotide sequence: TGTGCCAGCAGCCGGGACTTACGCACCGGGGAGCTGTTTTTT.

In its sample, this clonotype was seen many times. V is TRBV7-2 and J is TRBJ1-2, with 8 bases fitting TRBD1. The V gene's germline CDR1 is SGHTA and CDR2 FQGNSA. With V trimmed by 3 bases and J by 2 bases, 5 bases remained unmatched. This CDR3 region has 15 residues. Here the CDR3 reads CASSFSWTGNYGYTF. CDR3 sequence (DNA): TGTGCCAGCAGCTTCTCCTGGACAGGGAACTATGGCTACACCTTC. Full variable domain (outside the CDR3, taken from reference TRBV7-2 and TRBJ1-2): GAGVSQSPSNKVTEKGKDVELRCDPISGHTALYWYRQSLGQGLEFLIYFQGNSAPDKSGLPSDRFSAERTGGSVSTLTIQRTQQEDSAVYLCASSFSWTGNYGYTFGSGTRLTVV.

In its sample, this clonotype was seen many times. The chain is built from TRBV29-1 and TRBJ1-2, with D uncertain. The germline V gene has CDR1 SQVTM and CDR2 ANQGSEA. Trimming shortened V by 3 bases and J by 0 bases, and 8 bases separated the two germline ends. This CDR3 comprises 13 residues. In DNA, the CDR3 is TGCAGCGTTGACGGACGAGCTAACTATGGCTACACCTTC. This codes for CSVDGRANYGYTF.

This clonotype has ten or more counts. The V call is TRBV6-8, the J call TRBJ2-5, with D maybe TRBD1 (6 bases). Germline CDR1 MNHGY, CDR2 SAAAGT. Trimming stripped 4 bases from V and 1 base from J, with 16 bases between. This CDR3 is built from 16 residues. The CDR3 sequence is CASSSRIGQSQETQYF. The CDR3 DNA follows: TGTGCCAGCAGTTCACGAATTGGACAGAGCCAAGAGACCCAGTACTTC.

This chain links TRBV28 with TRBJ2-1, with D possibly matching TRBD2 (5 bases). Germline loops: CDR1 MDHEN, CDR2 SYDVKM. V lost 6 bases, J lost 6 bases, and 15 bases lay in between. The CDR3 runs to 14 residues. The CDR3 protein is CASSRMGVFNEQFF. The DNA of the CDR3 is TGTGCCAGCAGCCGAATGGGAGTGTTCAATGAGCAGTTCTTC.

This clonotype showed up many times. The chain employs TRBV7-2 and TRBJ1-4; 9 bases agree with TRBD1. The germline V gene encodes CDR1 SGHTA and CDR2 FQGNSA. J lost 1 base, V lost 4 bases, and 1 base had no gene match. The CDR3 has 15 amino acids. The DNA for the CDR3 is TGTGCCAGCAGCTCGACAGGGGGAACTAATGAAAAACTGTTTTTT. This sequence encodes CASSSTGGTNEKLFF.

There are many counts of this clonotype. The chain combines TRBV10-3 with TRBJ1-6, with 8 bases identical to TRBD1. CDR1 and CDR2 from the germline V gene are ENHRY and SYGVKD. J lost 5 bases, V lost 6 bases, and 18 bases had no gene match. The length of the CDR3 is 19 residues. The CDR3 protein is CAISADRVIRVTDNSPLHF. DNA for the CDR3: TGTGCCATCAGCGCGGACAGGGTGATACGGGTCACCGATAATTCACCCCTCCACTTT.

Note on this clonotype: It is unclear where the CDR3 begins or ends on the DNA, so no DNA is shown, and the CDR3 is as TCRdb lists it. The V and J genes are TRBV29-1 and TRBJ2-2; TRBD1 was called by the table and not checked on the DNA. The CDR3 adds up to 15 amino acids, both ends counted. Germline CDR1 and CDR2: SQVTM and ANQGSEA. The CDR3 protein is CSAGTGVTGELFFFF.

The chain has TRBV4-1 and TRBJ2-4, with 8 bases fitting TRBD1. V shed 0 bases, J shed 6 bases, and the junction held 10 bases outside the gene matches. CDR1 and CDR2 from the germline V gene are MGHRA and YSYEKL. The CDR3 is 17 amino acids. The CDR3 loop reads CASSQDKGQGIANIQYF. As DNA, the CDR3 is TGCGCCAGCAGCCAAGATAAAGGACAGGGTATTGCAAACATTCAGTACTTC.

This clonotype has a count of ten or more. The rearrangement uses TRBV28 and TRBJ2-5, with D perhaps assigned TRBD1 or TRBD2 (6 bases each). The CDR3 is 14 residues long. Per germline, CDR1 MDHEN and CDR2 SYDVKM. V lost 8 bases and J 5 bases, leaving 18 bases between the germline ends. This CDR3 reads CASPERRGTETQYF. CDR3 nucleotide sequence: TGTGCCAGCCCGGAACGGAGGGGGACGGAGACCCAGTACTTC.

The gene calls are TRBV2 and TRBJ1-1, with D tentatively TRBD1 (5 bases). Trimming removed 7 bases from V and 6 bases from J, with 9 bases in between. The CDR3 is 11 amino acids. Germline V gene data show CDR1 as SNHLY and CDR2 as FYNNEI. DNA of the CDR3: TGTGCCAGCAAGGGGAGGGCTGAAGCTTTCTTT. It encodes CASKGRAEAFF.

Notes on this clonotype: The junction does not match germline at one end; this may be a read error. The chain combines TRBV5-3 with TRBJ2-5; D may be TRBD2 (6 bases). TRBV5-3 falls under the ORF class, with uncertain function. The length of the CDR3 is 12 residues. Here the CDR3 reads CASSLVGGEQYF. In nucleotides, the CDR3 is TGCGCCAGCAGCTTGGTGGGGGGTGAGCAGTACTTC.

Of note for this clonotype: This likely traces to a read error, being one base from a far larger clone. The chain couples TRBV28 to TRBJ2-1; a possible D gene is TRBD1 (6 bases). The germline gives CDR1 MDHEN, CDR2 SYDVKM. This CDR3 has 16 amino acids. V shed 8 bases and J shed 10 bases, with 27 bases lying between them. For the CDR3, the DNA is TGTGCCAGCTATGGATGGCAGGGGACCATTTCCTACGAGCAGTTCTTC. The encoded protein is CASYGWQGTISYEQFF.

On this clonotype: This is likely an artifact of a read error, given a far larger clone one base away. This is likely a read error, given that the CDR3 carries no conserved phenylalanine or tryptophan at its end. The rearrangement joins TRBV6-2 or TRBV6-3 to TRBJ1-5; 10 nucleotides line up with TRBD1. CDR1 is MNHEY, CDR2 SVGEGT, per germline. J lost 6 bases, V lost 6 bases, and 8 bases had no gene match. This CDR3 region has 15 residues. DNA for the CDR3: TGTGCCAGCAGCCCCGGGACAGGGGTGCGTCAGCCCCAGCATCTT. It is translated as CASSPGTGVRQPQHL.

The chain uses TRBV5-4 and TRBJ2-7; D is uncertain. The germline CDR1 and CDR2 sequences are SGHNT and YYREEE (reference sequence). The CDR3 runs to 11 residues. Trimming cost V 6 bases and J 5 bases, with 9 bases left between them. CDR3 region: CASTLRDEQYF. Written as DNA, the CDR3 is TGTGCCAGCACCCTTCGGGACGAGCAGTACTTC.

The chain has TRBV29-1 and TRBJ2-2; TRBD1 matches 8 bases. CDR3 length: 16 residues. The V gene end was trimmed by 0 bases and the J gene end by 4 bases; junction bases not matched to a gene: 7. The germline V gene has CDR1 SQVTM and CDR2 ANQGSEA. CDR3 coding DNA: TGCAGCGTTGAAGATCGGCAGGGGGCGTTCACCGGGGAGCTGTTTTTT. This translates into CSVEDRQGAFTGELFF.

Written as DNA, the CDR3 is TGCAGTGCTAGAAGGACTAGCGGACTCACAGATACGCAGTATTTT. Protein sequence: CSARRTSGLTDTQYF. The V and J genes are TRBV20-1 and TRBJ2-3; 10 nucleotides align to TRBD2. V shed 2 bases, J shed 2 bases, and the junction held 4 bases outside the gene matches. This CDR3 region has 15 residues. Germline assignment: CDR1 DFQATT and CDR2 SNEGSKA (reference sequence).

This clonotype was found many times. The rearrangement links TRBV11-2 to TRBJ2-1, with 9 bases matching TRBD2. V lost 5 bases, J lost 9 bases, and 8 bases stayed unmatched. The CDR3 spans 14 residues. Germline loops: CDR1 SGHAT, CDR2 FQNNGV. In DNA, the CDR3 is TGTGCCAGCAGCCCTCGGACTAGCGTTAGTGAGCAGTTCTTC. Its protein is CASSPRTSVSEQFF.

There are many counts of this clonotype. The rearrangement links TRBV24-1 to TRBJ2-2; 10 bases are shared with TRBD2. In germline, CDR1 is KGHDR, CDR2 SFDVKD. The CDR3 totals 17 residues. The ends lost 6 bases at V and 1 base at J; junction bases unmatched: 7. The CDR3 region has the DNA TGTGCCACCAGTCGCCCAGGACTAGCGGAGAACACCGGGGAGCTGTTTTTT. Protein: CATSRPGLAENTGELFF.

This clonotype was seen once. This rearrangement joins TRBV5-1 to TRBJ2-1; 8 bases fit TRBD2. Trimming removed 2 bases from V and 4 bases from J; junction bases left unmatched: 8. In germline, CDR1 is SGHRS, CDR2 YFSETQ. CDR3 size: 16 residues. In DNA, the CDR3 is TGCGCCAGCAGCTTTGCAAGCGGGAGTTTGTACAATGAGCAGTTCTTC. It encodes CASSFASGSLYNEQFF.

This clonotype appeared many times. The rearrangement links TRBV12-3 or TRBV12-4 to TRBJ1-1; D is ambiguous. Trimming took off 2 bases at V and 3 bases at J, with 7 bases between the two ends. This CDR3 is 13 amino acids long. The chain's CDR3 is CASSLTRDTEAFF. CDR3 nucleotide sequence: TGTGCCAGCAGTTTAACTAGGGACACTGAAGCTTTCTTT.

Here the CDR3 DNA reads TGTGCCAGCAGCCGCACGGGGGGAGACGTGAACACTGAAGCTTTCTTT. It yields the protein CASSRTGGDVNTEAFF. The gene calls are TRBV7-3 and TRBJ1-1, with D tentatively TRBD1 (5 bases). Germline V gene lookup returns CDR1 SGHTA and CDR2 FQGTGA. CDR3 length equals 16 residues. Trimming removed 5 bases at V and 0 bases at J, with 16 bases between.

This clonotype has at least ten counts. The rearrangement uses TRBV20-1 and TRBJ2-5; 10 bases align to TRBD1. CDR3 size: 15 residues. Looked up from germline, CDR1 is DFQATT and CDR2 is SNEGSKA (reference sequence). Unmatched junction bases numbered 11, after V lost 5 bases and J lost 5 bases. This chain's CDR3 is CSARGTGESWETQYF. In DNA form, the CDR3 reads TGCAGTGCTCGAGGGACAGGGGAATCATGGGAGACCCAGTACTTC.

This chain joins TRBV6-2 or TRBV6-3 and TRBJ2-5; 11 nucleotides match TRBD2. The CDR3 covers 16 residues. J lost 6 bases, V lost 6 bases, and 12 bases had no gene match. From germline, CDR1 is MNHEY and CDR2 SVGEGT. CDR3 DNA sequence: TGTGCCAGCAGGCACAATAGCGGGGGGGCCATTCAGACCCAGTACTTC. This gives the protein CASRHNSGGAIQTQYF.

This clonotype has at least ten counts. The CDR3 coding sequence is TGTGCCAGCAGCGCCACTCGAACTAGCACAGATACGCAGTATTTT. Amino acid sequence: CASSATRTSTDTQYF. J is TRBJ2-3 and V is TRBV9; D ambiguous. This CDR3 is 15 amino acids long. Trimming removed 3 bases from V and 0 bases from J, with 11 bases in between. Germline V gene sequence: CDR1 SGDLS, CDR2 YYNGEE.

This clonotype has ten or more counts. V gene TRBV24-1 combines with J gene TRBJ2-2, with TRBD1 identical over 7 bases. The CDR3 spans 15 residues. Trimming took 4 bases from V and 8 from J; bases not matched to a gene: 9. Germline CDR1 and CDR2: KGHDR and SFDVKD. The CDR3 DNA sequence: TGTGCCACCAGTGACCAAGACAGGGATTCTGGGGAGCTGTTTTTT. It yields the protein CATSDQDRDSGELFF.

This clonotype was found many times. This chain uses TRBV6-6 with TRBJ1-3; 7 bases line up with TRBD1. With V trimmed by 6 bases and J by 4 bases, 3 bases remained unmatched. CDR1 MNHNY and CDR2 SVGAGI come from the germline V gene (reference sequence). The CDR3 runs 13 residues. The CDR3 spells CASSTGAGNTIYF. The DNA for the CDR3 is TGTGCCAGCAGCACAGGGGCCGGAAACACCATATATTTT.